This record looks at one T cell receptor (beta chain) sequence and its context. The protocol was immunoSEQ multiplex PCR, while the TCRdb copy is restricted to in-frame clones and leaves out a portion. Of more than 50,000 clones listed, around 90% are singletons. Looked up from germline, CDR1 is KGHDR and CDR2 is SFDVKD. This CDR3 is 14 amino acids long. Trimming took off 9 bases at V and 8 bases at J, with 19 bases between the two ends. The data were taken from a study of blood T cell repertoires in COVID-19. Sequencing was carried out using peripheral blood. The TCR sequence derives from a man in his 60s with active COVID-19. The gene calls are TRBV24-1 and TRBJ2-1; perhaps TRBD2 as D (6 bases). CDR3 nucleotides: TGTGCCACCTCCGGGACTTTTCCCTTAGATGAGCAGTTCTTC. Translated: CATSGTFPLDEQFF.